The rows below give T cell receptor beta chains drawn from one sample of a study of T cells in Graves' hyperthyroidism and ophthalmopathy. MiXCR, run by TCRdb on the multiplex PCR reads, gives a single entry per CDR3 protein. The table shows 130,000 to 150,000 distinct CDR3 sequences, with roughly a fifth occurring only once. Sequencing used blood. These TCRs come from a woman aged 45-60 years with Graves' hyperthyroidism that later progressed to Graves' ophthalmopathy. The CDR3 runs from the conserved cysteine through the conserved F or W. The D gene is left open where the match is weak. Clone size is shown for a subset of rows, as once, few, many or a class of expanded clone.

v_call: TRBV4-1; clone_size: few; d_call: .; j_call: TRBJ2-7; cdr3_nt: TGCGCCAGCAGCCACCGGACAGCCGTCTACGAGCAGTACTTC; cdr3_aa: CASSHRTAVYEQYF
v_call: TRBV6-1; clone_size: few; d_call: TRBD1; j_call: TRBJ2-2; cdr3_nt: TGTGCCAGCAGTGAGCTACAGGGGTTAGGGGAGCTGTTTTTT; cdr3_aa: CASSELQGLGELFF
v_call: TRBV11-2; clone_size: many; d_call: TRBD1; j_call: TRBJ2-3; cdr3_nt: TGTGCCAGCAGCCCGGGGGACAGGGCTTTAGGCACAGATACGCAGTATTTT; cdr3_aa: CASSPGDRALGTDTQYF
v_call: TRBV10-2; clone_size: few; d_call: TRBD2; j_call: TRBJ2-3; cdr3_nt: TGCGCCAGCCGGGACAAGGGGCGCGGGGGGACAGATACGCAGTATTTT; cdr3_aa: CASRDKGRGGTDTQYF
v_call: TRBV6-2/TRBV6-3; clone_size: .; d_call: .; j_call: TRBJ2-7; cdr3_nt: TGTGCCAGCAGGGCAGGGTTGAGGTCCTACGAGCAGTACTTC; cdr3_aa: CASRAGLRSYEQYF
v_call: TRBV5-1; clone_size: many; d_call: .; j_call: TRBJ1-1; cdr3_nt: TGCGCCAGCAGACGAGAATTGGGGACGGGAGCTGAAGCTTTCTTT; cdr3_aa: CASRRELGTGAEAFF
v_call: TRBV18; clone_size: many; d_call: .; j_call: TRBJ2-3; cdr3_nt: TGTGCCAGCGCTTGGGACGAGGGAAAGGCAGATACGCAGTATTTT; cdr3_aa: CASAWDEGKADTQYF
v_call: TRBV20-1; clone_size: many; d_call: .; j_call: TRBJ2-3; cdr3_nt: TGCAGTGCCCTGGACGGAGCACCAGGGGTGCAGTATTTT; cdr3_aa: CSALDGAPGVQYF
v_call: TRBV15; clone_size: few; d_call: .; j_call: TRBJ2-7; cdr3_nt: TGTGCCACCAGCAGAGATCCACCCGACGAGCAGTACTTC; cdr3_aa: CATSRDPPDEQYF
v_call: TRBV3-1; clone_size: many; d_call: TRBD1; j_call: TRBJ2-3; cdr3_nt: TGTGCCAGCAGCCCAACCGGGACAGGGCGCACAGATACGCAGTATTTT; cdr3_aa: CASSPTGTGRTDTQYF
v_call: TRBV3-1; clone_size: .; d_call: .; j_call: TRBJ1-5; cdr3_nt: TGTGCCAGCAGCCGGCGAGGGCAGCCCCAGCATTTT; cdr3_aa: CASSRRGQPQHF
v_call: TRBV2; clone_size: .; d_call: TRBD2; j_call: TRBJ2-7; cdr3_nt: TGTGCCAGCAGTGATGGGGCGGGAGGTCGGGAGCAGTACTTC; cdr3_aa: CASSDGAGGREQYF
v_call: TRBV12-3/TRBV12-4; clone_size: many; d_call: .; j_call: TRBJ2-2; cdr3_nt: TGTGCCAGCAGTTTACAGGGCCCCGGGGAGCTGTTTTTT; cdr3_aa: CASSLQGPGELFF
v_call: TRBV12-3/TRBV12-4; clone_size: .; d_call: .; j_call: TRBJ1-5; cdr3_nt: TGTGCCAGCAGAATCCAGGGGCAGCCCCAGCATTTT; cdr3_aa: CASRIQGQPQHF
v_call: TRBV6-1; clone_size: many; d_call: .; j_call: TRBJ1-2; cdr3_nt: TGTGCCAGCCTAGTAAGTGAAGCCCACTATGGCTACACCTTC; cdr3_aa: CASLVSEAHYGYTF
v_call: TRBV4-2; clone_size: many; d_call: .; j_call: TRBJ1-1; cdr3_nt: TGTGCCAGCAGCCAATCAGTCATGATCGGACAGGAAGCTTTCTTT; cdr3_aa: CASSQSVMIGQEAFF
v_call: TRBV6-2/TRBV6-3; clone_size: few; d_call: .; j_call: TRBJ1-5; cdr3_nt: TGTGCCAGCAGTTGGACCTCCCGGGCCTCAGGACAGCCCCAGCATTTT; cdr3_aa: CASSWTSRASGQPQHF
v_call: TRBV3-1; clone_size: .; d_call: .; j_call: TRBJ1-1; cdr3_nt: TGTGCCAGCAGCCAACTTACAGCGAACACTGAAGCTTTCTTT; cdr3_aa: CASSQLTANTEAFF
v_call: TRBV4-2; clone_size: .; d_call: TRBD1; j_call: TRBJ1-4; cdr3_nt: TGTGCCAGCAGCCCGACAGGGGGCGAAAAACTGTTTTTT; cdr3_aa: CASSPTGGEKLFF
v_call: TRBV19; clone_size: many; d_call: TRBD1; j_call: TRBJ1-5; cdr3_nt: TGTGCCAGTAGTTCATCCACCGGGACAGGGGTTCAGCCCCAGCATTTT; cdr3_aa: CASSSSTGTGVQPQHF
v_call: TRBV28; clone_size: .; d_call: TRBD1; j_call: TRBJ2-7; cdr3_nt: TGTGCCAGCAGTTCCGGGACAGGGTTGGAGCAGTACTTC; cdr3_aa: CASSSGTGLEQYF
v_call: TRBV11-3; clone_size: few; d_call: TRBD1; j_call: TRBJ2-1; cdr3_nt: TGTGCCAGCAGCTTAAAAGGCAGGGGGCGGCATGAGCAGTTCTTC; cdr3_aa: CASSLKGRGRHEQFF
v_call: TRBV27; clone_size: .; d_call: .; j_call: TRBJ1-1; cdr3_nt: TGTGCCTGCAAGGTGGGGGCAACTGAAGCTTTCTTT; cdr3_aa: CACKVGATEAFF
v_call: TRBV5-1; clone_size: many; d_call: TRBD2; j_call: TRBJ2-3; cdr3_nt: TGCGCCAGCAGCTTAACTAGCGGGAGGACAGATACGCAGTATTTT; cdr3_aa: CASSLTSGRTDTQYF
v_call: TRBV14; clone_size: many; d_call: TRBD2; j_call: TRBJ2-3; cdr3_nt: TGTGCCAGCAGACCTAGCGGGACCCCAGATACGCAGTATTTT; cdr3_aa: CASRPSGTPDTQYF
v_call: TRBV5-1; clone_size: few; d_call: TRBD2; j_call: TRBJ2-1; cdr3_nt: TGCGCCAGCAGCTTCGGACTAGCGGAGCCCACATCGGAGCAGTTCTTC; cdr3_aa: CASSFGLAEPTSEQFF
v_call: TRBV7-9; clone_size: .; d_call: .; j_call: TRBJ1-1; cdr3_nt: TGTGCCAGCAGCTTACTTCGGATAGGCACTGAAGCTTTCTTT; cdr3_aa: CASSLLRIGTEAFF
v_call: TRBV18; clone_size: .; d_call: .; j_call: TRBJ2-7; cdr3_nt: TGTGCCAGCTCACCAGGGGCGATCTACGAGCAGTACTTC; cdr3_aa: CASSPGAIYEQYF
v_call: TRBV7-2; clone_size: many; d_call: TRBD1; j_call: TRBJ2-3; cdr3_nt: TGTGCCAGCGGGTGGGACAGGGGGACCACAGATACGCAGTATTTT; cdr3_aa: CASGWDRGTTDTQYF
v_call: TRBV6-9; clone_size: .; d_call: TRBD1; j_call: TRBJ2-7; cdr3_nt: TGTGCCAGCAGTTATCTCGACAGGGGGGGACCCTACGAGCAGTACTTC; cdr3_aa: CASSYLDRGGPYEQYF
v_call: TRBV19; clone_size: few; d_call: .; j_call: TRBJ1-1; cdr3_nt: TGTGCCAGTAGTGGTCAGGGGAGAGACACTGAAGCTTTCTTT; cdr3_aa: CASSGQGRDTEAFF
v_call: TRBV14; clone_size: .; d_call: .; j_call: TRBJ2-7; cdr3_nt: TGTGCCAGCAGCCTAAGACGGGGCCAAGCAGGGAGGATGCGGCAGTACTTC; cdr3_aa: CASSLRRGQAGRMRQYF
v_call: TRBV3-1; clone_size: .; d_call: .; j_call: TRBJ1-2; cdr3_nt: TGTGCCAGCAGCGCCCTGGGGGGGCTGGGTGGCTACACCTTC; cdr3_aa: CASSALGGLGGYTF
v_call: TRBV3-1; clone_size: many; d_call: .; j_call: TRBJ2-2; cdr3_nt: TGTGCCAGCAACCTAGGCCGTACCGGGAACACCGGGGAGCTGTTTTTT; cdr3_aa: CASNLGRTGNTGELFF
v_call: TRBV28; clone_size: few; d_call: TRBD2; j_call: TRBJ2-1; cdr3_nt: TGTGCCAGCAGTCCAGTGGGGCTAGCGGGAGCTGGGGAGCAGTTCTTC; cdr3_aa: CASSPVGLAGAGEQFF
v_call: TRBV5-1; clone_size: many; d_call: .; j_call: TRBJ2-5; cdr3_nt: TGCGCCAGCAGCTTGGGCCTGGGAGAGACCCAGTACTTC; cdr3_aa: CASSLGLGETQYF
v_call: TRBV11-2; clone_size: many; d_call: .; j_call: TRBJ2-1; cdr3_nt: TGTGCCAGCAGCTTATTACGGGCCCCCTACAATGAGCAGTTCTTC; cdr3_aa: CASSLLRAPYNEQFF
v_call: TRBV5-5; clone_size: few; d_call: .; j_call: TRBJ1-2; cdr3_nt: TGTGCCAGCAGCTCTGACCACTATGGCTACACCTTC; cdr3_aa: CASSSDHYGYTF
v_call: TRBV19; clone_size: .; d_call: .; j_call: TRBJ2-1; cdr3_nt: TGTGCCAGTAGCATAGGGGCAGGACGGAGCTCCTACAATGAGCAGTTCTTC; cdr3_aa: CASSIGAGRSSYNEQFF
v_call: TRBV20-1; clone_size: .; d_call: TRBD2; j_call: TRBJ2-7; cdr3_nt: TGCAGTGCTATGGGACTAGCGGGAGGTCGCGAGCAGTACTTC; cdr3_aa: CSAMGLAGGREQYF
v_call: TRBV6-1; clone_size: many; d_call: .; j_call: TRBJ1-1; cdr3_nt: TGTGCCAGCAGTGACGGGGGGATGAACACTGAAGCTTTCTTT; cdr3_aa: CASSDGGMNTEAFF
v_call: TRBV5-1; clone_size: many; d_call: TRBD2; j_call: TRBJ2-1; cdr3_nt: TGCGCCAGCAGCCTGGGACTAGCGGAGCAGTTCTTC; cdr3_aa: CASSLGLAEQFF
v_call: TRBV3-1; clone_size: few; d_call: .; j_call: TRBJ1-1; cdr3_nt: TGTGCCAGCAGCCACGGGCAAGGGTGGGCTTTCTTT; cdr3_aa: CASSHGQGWAFF
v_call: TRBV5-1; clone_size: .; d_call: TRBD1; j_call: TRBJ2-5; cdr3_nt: TGCGCCAGCAGCACGGACAGGGTAGAGACCCAGTACTTC; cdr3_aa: CASSTDRVETQYF
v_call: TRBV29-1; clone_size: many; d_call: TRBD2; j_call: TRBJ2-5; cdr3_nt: TGCAGCGTTGAGAGACCTAGCGGTCTGAGGGAGACCCAGTACTTC; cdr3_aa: CSVERPSGLRETQYF
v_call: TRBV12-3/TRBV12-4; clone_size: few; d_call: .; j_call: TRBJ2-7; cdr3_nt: TGTGCCAGCAGTTTAACGCTCCTATACGAGCAGTACTTC; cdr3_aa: CASSLTLLYEQYF
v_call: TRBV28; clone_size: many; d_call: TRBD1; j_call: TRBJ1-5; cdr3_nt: TGTGCCAGCAGTGACAGGGGGCAGAAGGGGAAGCCCCAGCATTTT; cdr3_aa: CASSDRGQKGKPQHF
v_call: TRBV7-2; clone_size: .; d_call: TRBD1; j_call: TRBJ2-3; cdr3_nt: TGTGCCAGCAGCCCAGGACAGGGGGTGGCAGATACGCAGTATTTT; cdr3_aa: CASSPGQGVADTQYF
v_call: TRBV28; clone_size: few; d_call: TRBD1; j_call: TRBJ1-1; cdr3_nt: TGTGCTACGTGCTGGGAGGGGGCGGACACTGAAGCTTTCTTT; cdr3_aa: CATCWEGADTEAFF